This T cell receptor (beta chain) was captured in a study of shared clonotypes between healthy human individuals. Study-level background: CD8 memory received one plate per donor, CD8 naive two, CD4 memory three and CD4 naive three.

Between the trimmed V and J ends, which lost 3 bases and 3 bases, there was a span of 15 bases. Per germline, CDR1 SGHAT and CDR2 FQNNGV. CDR3 length equals 15 residues. Caucasian adults residing in Nashville, Tennessee made up all the donors. Each subset's genomic DNA was shared equally among a number of immunoSEQ plates. The table came from immunoSEQ multiplex PCR; TCRdb's copy has only in-frame clones and leaves some out. The table records approximately 2.3 million clones, 90% to 95% of them present only once. The chain joins TRBV11-2 to TRBJ2-7, with D possibly being TRBD2 (6 bases). The sequenced material came from naive CD4+ T cells from PBMCs. Subset specified: CD45RA+ positively selected. This clonotype originated in a man younger than 30 in good health. Some clones in this sample may be carry-over from other donors' samples. CDR3 in DNA: TGTGCCAGCAGCTTTACCCGGGAGATAGGCTACGAGCAGTACTTC. Protein product: CASSFTREIGYEQYF.